This entry features one T cell receptor (beta chain) sequence. Its antigen is unknown. A far more abundant clone sits one base away, making this likely a read error. The CDR3 carries no conserved terminal phenylalanine or tryptophan, so it likely arises from a read error. MiXCR, run by TCRdb on the PCR reads, gives a single entry per CDR3 protein. The data hold under 600,000 distinct CDR3 sequences, with about 20% observed a single time. The CDR3 has 14 residues. CDR1 and CDR2 (germline): MNHEY, SVGEGT. The V end was cut by 2 bases, the J end by 0 bases, with 5 bases between. These data belong to a study of molecular identifiers for immune sequencing clone quantification. When naive CD8 T cells were sorted, they were gated as CD8+CD4-CCR7+CD45RA+. Study-wide points: Spiked Jurkat TCR RNA from one cell was reportedly detectable among about 910,000 naive cells.

The chain recombines TRBV6-2 or TRBV6-3 with TRBJ1-5, with D hard to call. The sample comprised naive CD8+ T cells from blood, with Jurkat cell RNA spiked in. Subset here: FACS-sorted CD8+CD4-CCR7+CD45RA+ naive T cells. The TCR sequence derives from a human donor in good health. Some libraries in this study had Jurkat cell RNA spiked in. CDR3 nucleotide sequence: TGTGCCAGCAGTTACGGGTATAGCAATCAGCCCCAGCATCTT. Residues: CASSYGYSNQPQHL.